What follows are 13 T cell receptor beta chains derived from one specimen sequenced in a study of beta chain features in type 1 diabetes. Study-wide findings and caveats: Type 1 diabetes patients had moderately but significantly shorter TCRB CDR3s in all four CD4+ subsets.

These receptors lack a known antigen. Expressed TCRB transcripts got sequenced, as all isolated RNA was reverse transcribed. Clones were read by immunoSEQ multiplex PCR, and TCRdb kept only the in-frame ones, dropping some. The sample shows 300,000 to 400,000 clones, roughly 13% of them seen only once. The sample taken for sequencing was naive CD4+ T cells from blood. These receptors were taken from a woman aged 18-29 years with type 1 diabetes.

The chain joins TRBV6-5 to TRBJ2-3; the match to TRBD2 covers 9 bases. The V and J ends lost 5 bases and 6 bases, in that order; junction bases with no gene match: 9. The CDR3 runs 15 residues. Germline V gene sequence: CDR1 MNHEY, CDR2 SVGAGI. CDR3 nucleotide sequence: TGTGCCAGCAGTCCCCTCGCGGGAGGGCGGGATACGCAGTATTTT. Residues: CASSPLAGGRDTQYF.

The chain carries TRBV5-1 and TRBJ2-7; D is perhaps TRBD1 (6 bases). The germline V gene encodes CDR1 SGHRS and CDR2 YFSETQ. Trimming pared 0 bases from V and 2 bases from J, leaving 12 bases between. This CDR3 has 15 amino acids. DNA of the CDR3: TGCGCCAGCAGCTTGGGCGACAGGCGACCCTACGAGCAGTACTTC. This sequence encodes CASSLGDRRPYEQYF.

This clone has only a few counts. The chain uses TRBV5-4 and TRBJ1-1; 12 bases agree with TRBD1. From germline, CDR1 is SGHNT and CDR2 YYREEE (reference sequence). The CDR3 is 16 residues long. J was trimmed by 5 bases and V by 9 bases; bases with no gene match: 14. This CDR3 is CATRGPGQGAGTEAFF. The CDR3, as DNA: TGTGCCACTAGAGGACCGGGACAGGGGGCTGGAACTGAAGCTTTCTTT. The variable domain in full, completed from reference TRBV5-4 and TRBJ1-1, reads ETGVTQSPTHLIKTRGQQVTLRCSSQSGHNTVSWYQQALGQGPQFIFQYYREEENGRGNFPPRFSGLQFPNYSSELNVNALELDDSALYLCATRGPGQGAGTEAFFGQGTRLTVV.

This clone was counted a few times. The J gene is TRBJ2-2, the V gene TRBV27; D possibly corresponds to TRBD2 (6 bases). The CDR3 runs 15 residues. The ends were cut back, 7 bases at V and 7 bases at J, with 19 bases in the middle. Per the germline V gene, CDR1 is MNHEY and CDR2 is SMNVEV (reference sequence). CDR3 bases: TGTGCCAGCACCCTATTGACTAGTTTAGGCGGGGAGCTGTTTTTT. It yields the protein CASTLLTSLGGELFF.

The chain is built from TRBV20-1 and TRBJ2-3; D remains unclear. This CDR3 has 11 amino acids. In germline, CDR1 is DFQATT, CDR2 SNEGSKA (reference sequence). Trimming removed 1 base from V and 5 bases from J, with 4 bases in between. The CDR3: CSARAGDTQYF. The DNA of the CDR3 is TGCAGTGCTAGAGCGGGAGATACGCAGTATTTT.

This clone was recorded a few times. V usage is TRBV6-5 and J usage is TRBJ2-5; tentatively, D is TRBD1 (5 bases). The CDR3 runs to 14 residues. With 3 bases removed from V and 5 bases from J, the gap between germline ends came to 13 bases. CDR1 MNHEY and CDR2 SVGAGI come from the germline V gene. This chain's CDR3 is CASSYGTAGETQYF. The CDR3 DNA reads TGTGCCAGCAGTTATGGCACAGCAGGGGAGACCCAGTACTTC.

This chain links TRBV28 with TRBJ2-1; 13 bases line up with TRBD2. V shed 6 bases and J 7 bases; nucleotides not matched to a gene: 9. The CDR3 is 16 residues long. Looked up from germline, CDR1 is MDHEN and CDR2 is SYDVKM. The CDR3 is CASSRLAGGFFNEQFF. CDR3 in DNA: TGTGCCAGCAGCCGACTAGCGGGAGGATTTTTTAATGAGCAGTTCTTC.

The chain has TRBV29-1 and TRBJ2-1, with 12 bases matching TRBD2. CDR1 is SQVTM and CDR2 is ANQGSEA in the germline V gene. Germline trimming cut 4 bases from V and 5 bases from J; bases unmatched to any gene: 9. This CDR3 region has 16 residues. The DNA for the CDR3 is TGCAGCGTTGGGATGAGACTAGCGGGAGTAAACAATGAGCAGTTCTTC. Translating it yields CSVGMRLAGVNNEQFF.

Here the CDR3 reads CASSLASFLRLTDTQYF. In DNA form, the CDR3 reads TGTGCCAGCAGCTTAGCAAGTTTCCTCCGGTTAACAGATACGCAGTATTTT. V usage is TRBV11-2 and J usage is TRBJ2-3, with D hard to call. The CDR3 extends over 17 amino acids. V shed 1 base and J shed 3 bases, with 17 bases lying between them. The germline V gene has CDR1 SGHAT and CDR2 FQNNGV.

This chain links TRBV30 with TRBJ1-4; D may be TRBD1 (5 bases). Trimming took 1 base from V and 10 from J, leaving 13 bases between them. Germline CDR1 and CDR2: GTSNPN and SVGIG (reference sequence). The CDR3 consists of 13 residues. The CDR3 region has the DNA TGTGCCTGGAGTGGAGGACACTGGTCAAAACTGTTTTTT. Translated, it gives CAWSGGHWSKLFF.

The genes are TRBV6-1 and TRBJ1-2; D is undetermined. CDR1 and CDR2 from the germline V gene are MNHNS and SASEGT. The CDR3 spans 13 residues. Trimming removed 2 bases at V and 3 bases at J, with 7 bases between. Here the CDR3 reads CASSETRDYGYTF. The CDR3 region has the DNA TGTGCCAGCAGTGAAACACGGGACTATGGCTACACCTTC.

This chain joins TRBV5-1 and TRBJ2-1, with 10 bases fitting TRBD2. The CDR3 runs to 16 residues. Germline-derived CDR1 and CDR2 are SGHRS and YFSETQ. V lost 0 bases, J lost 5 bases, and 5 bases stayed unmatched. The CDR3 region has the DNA TGCGCCAGCAGCTTGGCCCGGACTAGCGGCCACAATGAGCAGTTCTTC. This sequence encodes CASSLARTSGHNEQFF.

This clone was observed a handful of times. CDR3 loop: CASSSHRGNTEAFF. CDR3 DNA: TGTGCCAGCAGTTCCCACAGGGGGAACACTGAAGCTTTCTTT. The chain joins TRBV7-9 to TRBJ1-1, with 7 bases fitting TRBD1. The CDR3 extends over 14 amino acids. V lost 6 bases, J lost 1 base, and 5 bases stayed unmatched. CDR1 and CDR2 (germline): SEHNR, FQNEAQ (reference sequence).